This T cell receptor beta chain is drawn from a study of shared clonotypes between healthy human individuals. About the study: The donors, two women and three men, were aged 18 to 49.

Per the germline V gene, CDR1 is GTSNPN and CDR2 is SVGIG (reference sequence). Trimming pared 3 bases from V and 1 base from J, leaving 6 bases between. The CDR3 spans 13 residues. With regard to this clone: Its target is unknown.

Deep-level running was used for the assay. Assay used: immunoSEQ multiplex PCR; TCRdb lists only in-frame clones, some missing. There are about 680,000 clones in the sample; roughly 73% occur only once, and 1.5% to 2% lies in the top ten. Points from the study as a whole: Larger richness was generally estimated for naive than memory subsets.

The donor population consisted of healthy HIV-negative adults with no recent acute infections or vaccinations. The V call is TRBV30, the J call TRBJ2-2; D unclear. Input material: memory CD4+ T cells sorted from blood. The subset is: CD45RA-negative fraction. The sequence was obtained from a woman in her twenties or thirties in good health. CDR3 residues: CAWRAGNTGELFF. The CDR3 nucleotides are TGTGCCTGGAGGGCAGGGAACACCGGGGAGCTGTTTTTT.